This entry lists 14 T cell receptor beta chains sequenced from one sample in a study of early stage breast cancer tumors (dated by TCRdb to about 2017). The library relied on the immunoSEQ multiplex PCR assay. TCRdb mirrors the immuneACCESS table, restricted to in-frame sequences. Some clones are absent from its copies; in checked studies, under half trace to an unresolved V gene, and the reason for the others is unknown. The sample includes about 50,000 clones, with 65% to 90% observed a single time. The leading ten clones occupy around 1.5% of the sample. What was sequenced was blood. The receptors stem from a person aged 45-60 years with breast cancer.

This CDR3 reads CASSRGTSASTGELFF. The CDR3 nucleotides are TGTGCCAGCAGCCGCGGGACTAGCGCGAGTACCGGGGAGCTGTTTTTT. The J gene is TRBJ2-2, the V gene TRBV11-3; 10 bases fit TRBD2. The CDR3 totals 16 residues. The ends lost 5 bases at V and 5 bases at J; junction bases unmatched: 8. Germline V gene lookup returns CDR1 SGHNT and CDR2 YENEEA.

The chain recombines TRBV10-2 with TRBJ1-4; TRBD1 is a possible D gene (6 bases). The CDR3 totals 16 residues. Looked up from germline, CDR1 is WSHSY and CDR2 is SAAADI. Deletions cut 0 bases from V and 0 bases from J, with 8 bases between. The CDR3 coding sequence is TGCGCCAGCAGTGAGTCCCAGGGGACAACTAATGAAAAACTGTTTTTT. The encoded protein is CASSESQGTTNEKLFF.

This clone was counted between two and nine times. The genes are TRBV20-1 and TRBJ1-1; D uncertain. Per germline, CDR1 DFQATT and CDR2 SNEGSKA (reference sequence). V was trimmed by 0 bases and J by 4 bases, leaving 3 bases between them. This CDR3 comprises 11 residues. The CDR3 protein is CSAREVTEAFF. The CDR3 nucleotides read TGCAGTGCTAGAGAAGTCACTGAAGCTTTCTTT.

The CDR3 is CASSAMLDPPVVGYTF. CDR3 in DNA: TGTGCCAGCAGCGCAATGCTGGACCCCCCCGTCGTGGGCTACACCTTC. The chain recombines TRBV7-9 with TRBJ1-2; D gene unclear. V was pared by 5 bases and J by 8 bases, with 24 bases between. This CDR3 is 16 amino acids long. Germline V lookup: CDR1 SEHNR, CDR2 FQNEAQ (reference sequence).

This rearrangement joins TRBV10-1 to TRBJ2-1; possible D gene TRBD2, 6 bases. Germline values: CDR1 WNHNN, CDR2 SYGVQD (reference sequence). CDR3 size: 15 residues. The ends were cut back, 0 bases at V and 11 bases at J, with 17 bases in the middle. The CDR3 coding sequence is TGCGCCAGCAGTGAGTCAGGCTTGGGTGGGGGGAAGCAGTTCTTC. Translating gives CASSESGLGGGKQFF.

The genes are TRBV5-5 and TRBJ1-4; 7 positions match TRBD1. V lost 4 bases and J lost 12; bases outside the gene matches: 12. The CDR3 runs to 14 residues. Germline V gene lookup returns CDR1 SGHKS and CDR2 YYEKEE (reference sequence). The CDR3 region has the DNA TGTGCCAGCAGCCCTACCGGGACAGTAGGACAACTGTTTTTT. It specifies CASSPTGTVGQLFF.

The CDR3, as DNA: TGCGCCAGCAGCCAAGAAGGGAGAAATTTCGCAGATACGCAGTATTTT. It encodes CASSQEGRNFADTQYF. The rearrangement links TRBV4-3 to TRBJ2-3; a weak D match, TRBD2 (5 bases). Germline V gene sequence: CDR1 LGHNA, CDR2 YSLEER. Trimming stripped 0 bases from V and 4 bases from J, with 14 bases between. CDR3 size: 16 residues.

The J gene is TRBJ2-2, the V gene TRBV7-8; D is unclear. Trimming pared 1 base from V and 3 bases from J, leaving 15 bases between. Germline V lookup: CDR1 SGHVS, CDR2 FQNEAQ. The CDR3 runs to 17 residues. The chain's CDR3 is CASSLGASLAYTGELFF. CDR3 nucleotides: TGTGCCAGCAGCTTAGGAGCGTCGTTGGCCTACACCGGGGAGCTGTTTTTT.

The chain carries TRBV28 and TRBJ2-5; 13 positions agree with TRBD2. J lost 9 bases, V lost 2 bases, and 6 bases had no gene match. Per the germline V gene, CDR1 is MDHEN and CDR2 is SYDVKM. The CDR3 is 15 amino acids. As DNA, the CDR3 is TGTGCCAGCAGTTTAAACCGAGGACTAGCGGGGGCCCAGTACTTC. The encoded protein is CASSLNRGLAGAQYF.

The sample holds a few counts of this clone. This chain connects TRBV7-9 to TRBJ1-6; D possibly corresponds to TRBD1 (6 bases). The CDR3 length is 14 residues. V was pared by 4 bases and J by 9 bases, with 13 bases between. CDR1 and CDR2 (germline): SEHNR, FQNEAQ (reference sequence). The CDR3 coding sequence is TGTGCCAGCAGCTCTTCGGACAGACCTTCACCCCTCCACTTT. Translated: CASSSSDRPSPLHF. The full variable domain, rest sourced from reference TRBV7-9 and TRBJ1-6, is DTGVSQNPRHKITKRGQNVTFRCDPISEHNRLYWYRQTLGQGPEFLTYFQNEAQLEKSRLLSDRFSAERPKGSFSTLEIQRTEQGDSAMYLCASSSSDRPSPLHFGNGTRLTVT.

The DNA of the CDR3 is TGTGCCAGCAGGGACGACGACAGGCACTATGGCTACACCTTC. Amino acids: CASRDDDRHYGYTF. This sequence joins TRBV2 and TRBJ1-2, with D perhaps TRBD1 (6 bases). Germline CDR1 reads SNHLY; CDR2 reads FYNNEI. V lost 6 bases and J lost 3, with 14 bases in between. The CDR3 contains 14 residues.

The chain couples TRBV18 to TRBJ1-1; 12 bases are a match to TRBD1. CDR1 and CDR2 (germline): KGHSH, LQKENI. The CDR3 contains 14 residues. Trimming at V came to 5 bases and at J to 6 bases, leaving 4 bases not matched to a gene. In nucleotides, the CDR3 is TGTGCCAGCTCATGGGACAGGGGGCTTTCTGAAGCTTTCTTT. It encodes CASSWDRGLSEAFF.

The chain employs TRBV6-5 and TRBJ1-2; 7 nucleotides line up with TRBD1. With 2 bases clipped from V and 0 bases from J, the junction kept 3 bases outside the gene matches. The CDR3 has 15 residues. CDR1 is MNHEY and CDR2 is SVGAGI in the germline V gene. CDR3 DNA: TGTGCCAGCAGTTACGCGGGACAGTCTAACTATGGCTACACCTTC. Translation: CASSYAGQSNYGYTF.

This chain links TRBV18 with TRBJ1-1; 7 nucleotides line up with TRBD1. V shed 1 base and J 0 bases; nucleotides not matched to a gene: 5. Germline assignment: CDR1 KGHSH and CDR2 LQKENI. This CDR3 region has 16 residues. The CDR3 sequence is CASSPLGTELNTEAFF. The CDR3 bases are TGTGCCAGCTCACCACTGGGGACAGAACTGAACACTGAAGCTTTCTTT. The full variable domain, in which reference TRBV18 and TRBJ1-1 provide the parts outside the CDR3, is NAGVMQNPRHLVRRRGQEARLRCSPMKGHSHVYWYRQLPEEGLKFMVYLQKENIIDESGMPKERFSAEFPKEGPSILRIQQVVRGDSAAYFCASSPLGTELNTEAFFGQGTRLTVV.